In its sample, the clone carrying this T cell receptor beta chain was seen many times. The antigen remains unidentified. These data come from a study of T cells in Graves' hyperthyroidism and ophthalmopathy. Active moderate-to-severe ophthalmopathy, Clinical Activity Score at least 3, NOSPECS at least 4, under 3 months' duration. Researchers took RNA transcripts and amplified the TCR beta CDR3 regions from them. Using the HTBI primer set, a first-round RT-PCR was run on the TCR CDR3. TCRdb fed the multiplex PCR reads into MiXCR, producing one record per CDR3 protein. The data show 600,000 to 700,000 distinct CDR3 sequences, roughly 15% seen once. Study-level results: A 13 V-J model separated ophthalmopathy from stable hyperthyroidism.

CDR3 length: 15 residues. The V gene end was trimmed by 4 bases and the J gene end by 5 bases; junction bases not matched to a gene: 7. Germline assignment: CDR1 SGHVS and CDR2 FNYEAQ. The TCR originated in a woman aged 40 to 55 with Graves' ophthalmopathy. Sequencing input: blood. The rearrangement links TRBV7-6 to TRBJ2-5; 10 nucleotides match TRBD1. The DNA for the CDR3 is TGTGCCAGCAGCTCCTCGACAGGGGGCTCGGAGACCCAGTACTTC. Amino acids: CASSSSTGGSETQYF.